These 29 T cell receptor beta chains came from one sample sequenced in a study of cytomegalovirus exposure and HLA in healthy donors. The PCR used 60 Vbeta and 13 Jbeta primers. Some clones are missing from TCRdb's copy, which holds only in-frame ones; the method was immunoSEQ multiplex PCR. The sample has 150,000 to 200,000 clones, approximately 80% seen once. Sequencing was done on a sample of PBMCs. The receptor source for this set is a man aged 50 to 60 in good health and CMV-seropositive.

V gene TRBV7-6 combines with J gene TRBJ1-2, with 7 bases lining up with TRBD1. CDR1 is SGHVS and CDR2 is FNYEAQ in the germline V gene. V dropped 2 bases and J dropped 2; count of bases not matched to a gene: 2. CDR3 length equals 14 residues. CDR3 bases: TGTGCCAGCAGCTTACCGGACAGGAACTATGGCTACACCTTC. This gives the protein CASSLPDRNYGYTF.

The V and J genes are TRBV7-2 and TRBJ2-3; tentative D call: TRBD2 (5 bases). V lost 4 bases, J lost 5 bases, and 13 bases lay in between. From germline, CDR1 is SGHTA and CDR2 FQGNSA. This CDR3 is built from 14 residues. The CDR3 loop is CASSSGIVGDTQYF. As DNA, the CDR3 is TGTGCCAGCAGCTCCGGGATAGTGGGAGATACGCAGTATTTT.

V usage is TRBV4-3 and J usage is TRBJ2-7; 7 nucleotides align to TRBD2. Germline loops: CDR1 LGHNA, CDR2 YSLEER. V lost 4 bases, J lost 5 bases, and 8 bases stayed unmatched. This CDR3 region has 14 residues. CDR3 sequence: CASSRIGGYNEQYF. The CDR3 nucleotides read TGCGCCAGCAGCCGCATCGGGGGGTATAACGAGCAGTACTTC.

This clone occurred once. This chain uses TRBV7-2 with TRBJ1-4; TRBD1 matches at 9 bases. J was trimmed by 6 bases and V by 2 bases; bases with no gene match: 10. Germline CDR1 reads SGHTA; CDR2 reads FQGNSA. The CDR3 totals 17 residues. This CDR3 reads CASSLKYRGRGYEKLFF. The CDR3 DNA sequence: TGTGCCAGCAGCTTAAAGTACAGGGGGCGCGGATATGAAAAACTGTTTTTT.

The chain recombines TRBV9 with TRBJ2-5; D is possibly TRBD1 (6 bases). Germline loops: CDR1 SGDLS, CDR2 YYNGEE. V lost 0 bases and J 0 bases, leaving 9 bases between the germline ends. The CDR3 has 15 residues. CDR3 loop: CASSVGDTYQETQYF. CDR3 bases: TGTGCCAGCAGCGTAGGGGACACCTACCAAGAGACCCAGTACTTC.

This clone was seen a single time. The genes are TRBV14 and TRBJ1-1, with a tentative D call TRBD1 (5 bases). The germline V gene encodes CDR1 SGHDN and CDR2 FVKESK. Trimming cost V 7 bases and J 2 bases, with 11 bases left between them. The CDR3 spans 13 residues. CDR3 region: CASKGLSNTEAFF. The CDR3 region has the DNA TGTGCCAGCAAGGGACTGTCAAACACTGAAGCTTTCTTT.

The V and J genes are TRBV10-3 and TRBJ1-1; 8 positions agree with TRBD1. CDR3 size: 14 residues. The junction had 8 bases not matched to a gene; V was cut back by 8 bases and J by 3 bases. Germline CDR1 reads ENHRY; CDR2 reads SYGVKD. In DNA, the CDR3 is TGTGCCATCCGGTCGAAGGACAGGGACACTGAAGCTTTCTTT. This sequence encodes CAIRSKDRDTEAFF.

The V call is TRBV18, the J call TRBJ2-1; tentatively, D is TRBD1 (5 bases). CDR1 and CDR2 (germline): KGHSH, LQKENI. The CDR3 consists of 13 residues. Trimming pared 6 bases from V and 4 bases from J, leaving 10 bases between. The CDR3 reads CASSQQEYNEQFF. The CDR3 DNA is TGTGCCAGCTCGCAACAGGAATACAATGAGCAGTTCTTC. Variable domain in full (rest from reference TRBV18 and TRBJ2-1): NAGVMQNPRHLVRRRGQEARLRCSPMKGHSHVYWYRQLPEEGLKFMVYLQKENIIDESGMPKERFSAEFPKEGPSILRIQQVVRGDSAAYFCASSQQEYNEQFFGPGTRLTVL.

The sample holds one count of this clone. The rearrangement uses TRBV9 and TRBJ2-7; 10 positions agree with TRBD2. The length of the CDR3 is 15 residues. V lost 0 bases and J lost 2; bases outside the gene matches: 2. Germline-derived CDR1 and CDR2 are SGDLS and YYNGEE. CDR3 sequence: CASSVASGGAYEQYF. CDR3 in DNA: TGTGCCAGCAGCGTAGCCAGCGGGGGGGCCTACGAGCAGTACTTC.

This clone has a single count. This chain connects TRBV5-8 to TRBJ2-5; D not certain. CDR3 length: 14 amino acids. Trimming stripped 0 bases from V and 2 bases from J, with 8 bases between. Germline CDR1 reads SGHTS; CDR2 reads YDEGEE. CDR3 DNA sequence: TGTGCCAGCAGCTTGGTTCAGATTCAAGAGACCCAGTACTTC. This translates into CASSLVQIQETQYF.

V is TRBV2 and J is TRBJ1-5; D not resolved. This CDR3 spans 14 amino acids. V gave up 7 bases and J gave up 2 bases, with 12 bases separating them. Per germline, CDR1 SNHLY and CDR2 FYNNEI. This CDR3 is CASIPSPRNQPQHF. DNA of the CDR3: TGTGCCAGCATTCCGAGCCCACGCAATCAGCCCCAGCATTTT.

The chain links TRBV29-1 to TRBJ2-3, with TRBD2 identical over 7 bases. After removal of 6 bases from V and 3 bases from J, the junction contained 9 bases not matched to a gene. This CDR3 comprises 14 residues. Germline V lookup: CDR1 SQVTM, CDR2 ANQGSEA. This CDR3 reads CSVQAGSLTDTQYF. The CDR3 DNA sequence: TGCAGCGTCCAAGCGGGGTCGCTAACAGATACGCAGTATTTT.

The genes are TRBV18 and TRBJ1-2; 7 bases are shared with TRBD1. Germline-derived CDR1 and CDR2 are KGHSH and LQKENI. There are 13 residues in the CDR3. Losses at the gene ends were 4 bases for V and 3 bases for J; bases not matched to a gene: 2. The CDR3 sequence is CASSQQGDYGYTF. Here the CDR3 DNA reads TGTGCCAGCTCACAGCAGGGGGACTATGGCTACACCTTC.

This clone was seen a few times. The chain has TRBV25-1 and TRBJ2-5, with D possibly TRBD1 on 6 matching bases. CDR1 and CDR2 from the germline V gene are MGHDK and SYGVNS. This CDR3 spans 12 amino acids. V lost 9 bases, J lost 5 bases, and 13 bases lay in between. CDR3 nucleotide sequence: TGTGCCAGTACAGGGTTCGGGGAGACCCAGTACTTC. Translation gives CASTGFGETQYF.

Judged by abundance, this clone is medium-sized (0.01 to 0.1%). V usage is TRBV19 and J usage is TRBJ2-1; 10 bases are a match to TRBD2. Germline V gene sequence: CDR1 LNHDA, CDR2 SQIVND (reference sequence). After removal of 7 bases from V and 3 bases from J, the junction contained 3 bases not matched to a gene. The CDR3 totals 14 residues. The CDR3 nucleotides are TGTGCCAGTACAGCGGGGGGGGACTACAATGAGCAGTTCTTC. Translating it yields CASTAGGDYNEQFF.

The genes are TRBV4-1 and TRBJ2-1, with 9 bases matching TRBD2. V was pared by 5 bases and J by 4 bases, with 9 bases of the junction left unmatched. The CDR3 sequence is 16 residues long. Germline V gives CDR1 MGHRA, CDR2 YSYEKL. CDR3 sequence reads: CASSGSGGTLYNEQFF. For the CDR3, the DNA is TGCGCCAGCAGCGGTAGCGGGGGAACTCTGTACAATGAGCAGTTCTTC.

On this clone: The junction does not match germline at one end; this may be a read error. This rearrangement joins TRBV11-2 to TRBJ1-3; D remains unclear. CDR1 is SGHAT and CDR2 is FQNNGV in the germline V gene. The CDR3 spans 12 residues. Here the CDR3 reads CASSFFGGSEEF. The CDR3 bases are TGTGCCAGCAGCTTTTTCGGCGGGTCAGAGGAATTT.

This clone occurred a few times. The rearrangement links TRBV11-2 to TRBJ2-5; 10 bases are a match to TRBD2. The CDR3 has 17 amino acids. Germline V gene data show CDR1 as SGHAT and CDR2 as FQNNGV. V lost 1 base to trimming and J lost 2 bases; unmatched junction nucleotides: 7. CDR3 in DNA: TGTGCCAGCAGCTTAGGCCGACTAGCGGGCATACAAGAGACCCAGTACTTC. Amino acid sequence: CASSLGRLAGIQETQYF.

The chain combines TRBV4-3 with TRBJ2-7; 7 bases fit TRBD2. Per germline, CDR1 LGHNA and CDR2 YSLEER. CDR3 length: 17 residues. Trimming at V came to 3 bases and at J to 2 bases, leaving 13 bases not matched to a gene. The CDR3 is CASSHRWGRDSTYEQYF. The CDR3 DNA follows: TGCGCCAGCAGCCACCGGTGGGGGAGGGACTCCACCTACGAGCAGTACTTC.

V usage is TRBV5-4 and J usage is TRBJ1-2; 8 bases match TRBD1. The germline V gene encodes CDR1 SGHNT and CDR2 YYREEE (reference sequence). The V gene end was trimmed by 4 bases and the J gene end by 7 bases; junction bases not matched to a gene: 6. CDR3 size: 13 residues. The CDR3 nucleotides are TGTGCCAGCAGCCCGGACAGGGAGGGTGGCTACACCTTC. Protein sequence: CASSPDREGGYTF. Full variable domain (outside the CDR3, taken from reference TRBV5-4 and TRBJ1-2): ETGVTQSPTHLIKTRGQQVTLRCSSQSGHNTVSWYQQALGQGPQFIFQYYREEENGRGNFPPRFSGLQFPNYSSELNVNALELDDSALYLCASSPDREGGYTFGSGTRLTVV.

This clone was detected only a few times. The chain uses TRBV29-1 and TRBJ1-2; D gene uncertain. Germline assignment: CDR1 SQVTM and CDR2 ANQGSEA. This CDR3 is built from 12 residues. Trimming left V 4 bases short and J 0 bases short, with 6 bases between. CDR3 nucleotide sequence: TGCAGCGTTGGACTCACTAACTATGGCTACACCTTC. The encoded protein is CSVGLTNYGYTF.

This clone was detected a few times. This chain uses TRBV18 with TRBJ1-1; D remains unclear. This CDR3 region has 14 residues. V was clipped by 3 bases and J by 1 base, with 9 bases between them. From germline, CDR1 is KGHSH and CDR2 LQKENI. The CDR3 region has the DNA TGTGCCAGCTCACCCAAGACGGGGAACACTGAAGCTTTCTTT. Its translation is CASSPKTGNTEAFF. The whole variable domain, remainder taken from reference TRBV18 and TRBJ1-1, is NAGVMQNPRHLVRRRGQEARLRCSPMKGHSHVYWYRQLPEEGLKFMVYLQKENIIDESGMPKERFSAEFPKEGPSILRIQQVVRGDSAAYFCASSPKTGNTEAFFGQGTRLTVV.

V gene TRBV5-1 combines with J gene TRBJ1-4, with 9 bases aligning to TRBD1. Trimming took 7 bases from V and 7 from J; bases not matched to a gene: 14. The CDR3 extends over 16 amino acids. Germline CDR1 is SGHRS and CDR2 is YFSETQ. The chain's CDR3 is CASARDRAGMGEKLFF. CDR3 DNA: TGCGCCAGCGCTCGGGACAGGGCGGGAATGGGTGAAAAACTGTTTTTT.

The rearrangement joins TRBV4-1 to TRBJ2-2, with D perhaps TRBD2 (6 bases). Germline CDR1 MGHRA, CDR2 YSYEKL. V was shortened by 0 bases and J by 10 bases, with 27 bases between the two germline ends. The CDR3 sequence is 19 residues long. The CDR3, as DNA: TGCGCCAGCAGCCAAGATAGCCGTCTAGCGATTAATCACCGGGTGGAGCTGTTTTTT. Protein product: CASSQDSRLAINHRVELFF.

The V gene is TRBV5-5, the J gene TRBJ2-7; TRBD1 matches 9 bases. CDR1 and CDR2 from the germline V gene are SGHKS and YYEKEE (reference sequence). After removal of 4 bases from V and 2 bases from J, the junction contained 4 bases not matched to a gene. This CDR3 has 14 amino acids. The CDR3 DNA sequence: TGTGCCAGCAGCGTACACAGGGGGCCCTACGAGCAGTACTTC. Residues: CASSVHRGPYEQYF.

CDR3 sequence reads: CASSPPSAGANEQFF. The CDR3 region has the DNA TGTGCCAGCAGCCCCCCCTCGGCGGGGGCAAATGAGCAGTTCTTC. This rearrangement joins TRBV7-2 to TRBJ2-1; D possibly corresponds to TRBD2 (7 bases). From germline, CDR1 is SGHTA and CDR2 FQGNSA. V lost 5 bases and J 7 bases, leaving 18 bases between the germline ends. This CDR3 is 15 amino acids long. Looking up the rest from reference TRBV7-2 and TRBJ2-1 gives the full variable domain: GAGVSQSPSNKVTEKGKDVELRCDPISGHTALYWYRQSLGQGLEFLIYFQGNSAPDKSGLPSDRFSAERTGGSVSTLTIQRTQQEDSAVYLCASSPPSAGANEQFFGPGTRLTVL.

The genes are TRBV7-2 and TRBJ2-3, with a possible D match to TRBD1 (6 bases). The length of the CDR3 is 15 residues. Germline V gives CDR1 SGHTA, CDR2 FQGNSA. Deletions cut 5 bases from V and 1 base from J, with 13 bases between. CDR3 sequence: CASSPGQTGTDTQYF. Here the CDR3 DNA reads TGTGCCAGCAGCCCCGGACAGACCGGCACAGATACGCAGTATTTT.

This clone turned up a few times. This chain links TRBV30 with TRBJ1-4; D not certain. CDR1 GTSNPN and CDR2 SVGIG come from the germline V gene (reference sequence). V gave up 5 bases and J gave up 5 bases, with 12 bases separating them. The length of the CDR3 is 13 residues. The DNA for the CDR3 is TGTGCCTGGGGAGCCGGCGGGAATGAAAAACTGTTTTTT. This codes for CAWGAGGNEKLFF.

The chain uses TRBV5-5 and TRBJ2-3; D remains unclear. From germline, CDR1 is SGHKS and CDR2 YYEKEE (reference sequence). Trimming stripped 4 bases from V and 2 bases from J, with 5 bases between. The CDR3 runs 12 residues. The CDR3 is CASSGPTDTQYF. In nucleotides, the CDR3 is TGTGCCAGCAGCGGCCCCACAGATACGCAGTATTTT.